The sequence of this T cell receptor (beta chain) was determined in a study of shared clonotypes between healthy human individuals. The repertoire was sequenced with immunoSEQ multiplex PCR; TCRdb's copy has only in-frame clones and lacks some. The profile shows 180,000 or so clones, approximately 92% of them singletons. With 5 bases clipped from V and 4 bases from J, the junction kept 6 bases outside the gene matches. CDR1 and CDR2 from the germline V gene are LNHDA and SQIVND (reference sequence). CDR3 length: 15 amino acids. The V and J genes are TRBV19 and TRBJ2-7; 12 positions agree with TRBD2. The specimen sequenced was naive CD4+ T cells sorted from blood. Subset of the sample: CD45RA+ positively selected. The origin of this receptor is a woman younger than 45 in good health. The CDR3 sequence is CASSPRTSGNYEQYF. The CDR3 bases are TGTGCCAGTAGTCCAAGGACTAGCGGGAATTACGAGCAGTACTTC.